One sample yielded the 9 T cell receptor beta chains listed below, sequenced in a study of cytomegalovirus exposure and HLA in healthy donors. PCR primers comprised 60 Vbeta and 13 Jbeta primers. Method: immunoSEQ multiplex PCR; TCRdb's copy keeps in-frame clones and lacks some. This table has some 140,000 clones, about four fifths appearing once. The material sequenced was PBMCs. These TCRs come from a young man in good health.

The chain links TRBV28 to TRBJ1-2, with D maybe TRBD1 (6 bases). V dropped 10 bases and J dropped 3 bases, with 12 bases sitting between them. The CDR3 is made up of 12 amino acids. CDR1 MDHEN and CDR2 SYDVKM come from the germline V gene. The CDR3 DNA is TGTGCCATCGGACAGCCCTACTATGGCTACACCTTC. This sequence encodes CAIGQPYYGYTF.

This clone was found once. J is TRBJ1-1 and V is TRBV6-1; 8 positions match TRBD1. The junction had 12 bases not matched to a gene; V was cut back by 11 bases and J by 7 bases. The germline V gene has CDR1 MNHNS and CDR2 SASEGT. This CDR3 spans 13 amino acids. The CDR3 loop is CAHGEQGVFEAFF. The CDR3 bases are TGTGCCCACGGGGAACAGGGGGTGTTTGAAGCTTTCTTT.

In the case of this clone: The same CDR3 is also encoded by other DNA sequences in this sample. This chain connects TRBV30 to TRBJ2-7; 7 bases agree with TRBD2. Trimming at V came to 0 bases and at J to 7 bases, leaving 0 bases not matched to a gene. Germline CDR1 is GTSNPN and CDR2 is SVGIG (reference sequence). The length of the CDR3 is 11 residues. The CDR3, as DNA: TGTGCCTGGAGTGTCGGGGGGGAGCAGTACTTC. Its translation: CAWSVGGEQYF.

This chain connects TRBV6-5 to TRBJ2-7; the match to TRBD2 covers 7 bases. The V gene end was trimmed by 5 bases and the J gene end by 4 bases; junction bases not matched to a gene: 11. The germline V gene encodes CDR1 MNHEY and CDR2 SVGAGI. The CDR3 has 15 amino acids. This CDR3 reads CASSQLTLGLYEQYF. CDR3 nucleotide sequence: TGTGCCAGCAGTCAACTTACATTGGGACTATACGAGCAGTACTTC.

Worth noting for this clone: The germline gene is not matched at one end of the junction; a read error may be the cause. The V gene is TRBV7-9, the J gene TRBJ2-5; no reliable D call. CDR3 length: 12 amino acids. The V gene's germline CDR1 is SEHNR and CDR2 FQNEAQ (reference sequence). The CDR3 protein is CSSSFQRETQYF. As DNA, the CDR3 is TGTTCCAGCAGCTTCCAGAGGGAGACCCAGTACTTC.

The V gene is TRBV28, the J gene TRBJ2-1; 15 bases are a match to TRBD2. The trim removed 8 bases at V and 7 bases at J, leaving 3 bases unmatched. Germline lookup yields CDR1 MDHEN and CDR2 SYDVKM. The CDR3 covers 14 residues. This chain's CDR3 is CASAGTSGRNEQFF. The CDR3 bases are TGTGCCAGCGCTGGGACTAGCGGGAGGAATGAGCAGTTCTTC.

In DNA form, the CDR3 reads TGCGCCAGCAGCTTGGCCTCCGGGGGTACGCAGTATTTT. Translating gives CASSLASGGTQYF. The chain combines TRBV5-1 with TRBJ2-3; perhaps TRBD2 as D (6 bases). CDR1 and CDR2 from the germline V gene are SGHRS and YFSETQ. V was pared by 0 bases and J by 8 bases, with 10 bases between. The CDR3 covers 13 residues.

The chain has TRBV30 and TRBJ2-3; TRBD2 aligns across 8 bases. The CDR3 extends over 15 amino acids. Germline trimming cut 8 bases from V and 5 bases from J; bases unmatched to any gene: 15. Germline assignment: CDR1 GTSNPN and CDR2 SVGIG (reference sequence). The CDR3 nucleotides read TGTGCCGGGGGGAGGGGAGCGGGAGCGCAAGATACGCAGTATTTT. This encodes CAGGRGAGAQDTQYF.

The J gene is TRBJ2-7, the V gene TRBV5-1, with TRBD2 as a possible D gene (5 bases). The CDR3 has 14 residues. Trimming stripped 0 bases from V and 4 bases from J, with 11 bases between. Germline assignment: CDR1 SGHRS and CDR2 YFSETQ. CDR3 loop: CASSLGGQSYEQYF. In DNA, the CDR3 is TGCGCCAGCAGCTTGGGAGGGCAGTCTTACGAGCAGTACTTC. The full variable domain, with the rest looked up from reference TRBV5-1 and TRBJ2-7, is KAGVTQTPRYLIKTRGQQVTLSCSPISGHRSVSWYQQTPGQGLQFLFEYFSETQRNKGNFPGRFSGRQFSNSRSEMNVSTLELGDSALYLCASSLGGQSYEQYFGPGTRLTVT.